This T cell receptor beta chain was found in a study of Graves' ophthalmopathy and Graves' hyperthyroidism. Looked up from germline, CDR1 is SGHVS and CDR2 is FQNEAQ. V was trimmed by 3 bases and J by 3 bases, leaving 12 bases between them. This CDR3 has 14 amino acids. The sample holds many counts of this clonotype. Antigen specificity is unknown. Researchers took RNA transcripts and amplified TCR beta CDR3 regions from them. Second-round multiplex PCR followed a first-round RT-PCR using HTBI primers. One entry per CDR3 protein, called by TCRdb with MiXCR from the multiplex PCR reads. This sample has roughly 500,000 distinct CDR3 sequences, with approximately 15% found just once. General observations from the study: Detection in blood was also observed for most expanded thyroid clonotypes above 0.001 frequency.

This chain connects TRBV7-8 to TRBJ2-7; maybe TRBD1 (5 bases). The TCR originated in a woman between 25 and 40 years old with Graves' ophthalmopathy. Input material: blood. CDR3 in DNA: TGTGCCAGCAGCTTGGACACCAGTTTCTACGAGCAGTACTTC. Its translation is CASSLDTSFYEQYF.